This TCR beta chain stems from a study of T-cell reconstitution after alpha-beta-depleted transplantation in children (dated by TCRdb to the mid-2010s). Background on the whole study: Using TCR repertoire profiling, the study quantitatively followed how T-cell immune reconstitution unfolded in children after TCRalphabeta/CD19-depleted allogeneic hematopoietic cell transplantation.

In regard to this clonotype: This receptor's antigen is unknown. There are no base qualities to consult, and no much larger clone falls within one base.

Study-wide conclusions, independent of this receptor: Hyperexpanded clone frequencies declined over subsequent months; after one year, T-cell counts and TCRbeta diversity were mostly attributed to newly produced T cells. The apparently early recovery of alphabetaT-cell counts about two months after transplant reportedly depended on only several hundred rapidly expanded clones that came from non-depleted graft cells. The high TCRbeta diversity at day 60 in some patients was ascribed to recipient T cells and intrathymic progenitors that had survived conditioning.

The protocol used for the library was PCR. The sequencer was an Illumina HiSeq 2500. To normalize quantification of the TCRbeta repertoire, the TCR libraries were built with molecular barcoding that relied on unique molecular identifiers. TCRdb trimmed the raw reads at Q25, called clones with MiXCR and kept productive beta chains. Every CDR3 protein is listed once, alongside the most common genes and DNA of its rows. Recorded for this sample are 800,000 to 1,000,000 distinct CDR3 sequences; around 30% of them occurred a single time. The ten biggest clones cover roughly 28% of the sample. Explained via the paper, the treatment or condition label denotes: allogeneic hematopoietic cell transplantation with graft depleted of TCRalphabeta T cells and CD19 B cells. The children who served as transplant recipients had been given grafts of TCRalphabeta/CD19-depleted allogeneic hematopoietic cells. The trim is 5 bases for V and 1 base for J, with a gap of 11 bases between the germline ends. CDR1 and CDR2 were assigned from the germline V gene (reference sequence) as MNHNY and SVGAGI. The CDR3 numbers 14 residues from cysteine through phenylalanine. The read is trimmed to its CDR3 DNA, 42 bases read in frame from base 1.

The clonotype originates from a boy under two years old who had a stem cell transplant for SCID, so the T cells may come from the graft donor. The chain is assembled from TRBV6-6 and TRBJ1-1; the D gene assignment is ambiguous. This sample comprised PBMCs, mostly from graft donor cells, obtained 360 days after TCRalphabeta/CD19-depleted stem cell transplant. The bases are TGTGCCAGCAGTCCTTACCTTCCGAACACTGAAGCTTTCTTT. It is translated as CASSPYLPNTEAFF.